A single sample is the source of the 20 T cell receptor beta chains below, sequenced in a study of T cell clones after liver transplantation. Using immunoSEQ multiplex PCR, the repertoire was profiled, and TCRdb retains in-frame clones only, with some absent. This sample has approximately 71,000 clones, with 80% to 95% found just once. The starting material was CD4+ T cells from blood, obtained less than 28 months after liver transplant. The receptors shown here come from a human patient who received a liver transplant. Some T cells may possibly be graft donor cells.

The rearrangement uses TRBV5-6 and TRBJ2-1, with 12 bases matching TRBD2. Losses at the gene ends were 0 bases for V and 4 bases for J; bases not matched to a gene: 8. Germline loops: CDR1 SGHDT, CDR2 YYEEEE. The CDR3 sequence is 18 residues long. The CDR3 loop reads CASSLGFTSGRIYNEQFF. CDR3 nucleotide sequence: TGTGCCAGCAGCTTGGGATTTACTAGCGGGAGGATTTACAATGAGCAGTTCTTC.

This clone was recorded once. The chain employs TRBV11-2 and TRBJ2-7, with 8 bases fitting TRBD1. Per the germline V gene, CDR1 is SGHAT and CDR2 is FQNNGV. CDR3 size: 13 residues. After removal of 2 bases from V and 12 bases from J, the junction contained 9 bases not matched to a gene. The CDR3 DNA is TGTGCCAGCAGCTTAAAGGACAGGGTGAAACTGTACTTC. Encoded protein: CASSLKDRVKLYF.

The chain has TRBV19 and TRBJ1-2; 8 bases fit TRBD1. CDR1 and CDR2 (germline): LNHDA, SQIVND (reference sequence). V lost 6 bases and J lost 2; bases outside the gene matches: 8. This CDR3 is built from 15 residues. CDR3 sequence: CASSEPQGANYGYTF. Here the CDR3 DNA reads TGTGCCAGTAGCGAACCCCAGGGGGCGAACTATGGCTACACCTTC.

V gene TRBV7-9 combines with J gene TRBJ2-7; 7 bases are shared with TRBD1. The CDR3 runs to 17 residues. V lost 5 bases to trimming and J lost 2 bases; unmatched junction nucleotides: 15. CDR1 is SEHNR and CDR2 is FQNEAQ in the germline V gene (reference sequence). The CDR3 protein is CASSPRTSTGQPYEQYF. As DNA, the CDR3 is TGTGCCAGCAGCCCCAGGACCTCGACGGGACAGCCCTACGAGCAGTACTTC.

In its sample, this clone was seen a few times. The chain combines TRBV19 with TRBJ2-7; no clear D gene. Germline CDR1 reads LNHDA; CDR2 reads SQIVND (reference sequence). There are 14 residues in the CDR3. Trimming removed 3 bases from V and 7 bases from J, with 16 bases in between. CDR3: CASSIQAYSSEQYF. CDR3 DNA sequence: TGTGCCAGTAGTATTCAGGCCTACAGCTCTGAGCAGTACTTC.

The chain joins TRBV28 to TRBJ2-5, with 10 bases that match TRBD2. There are 14 residues in the CDR3. The junction had 4 bases not matched to a gene; V was cut back by 5 bases and J by 4 bases. CDR1 and CDR2 (germline): MDHEN, SYDVKM. The CDR3 DNA follows: TGTGCCAGCAGTGAACCTAGCGGGGGAGAGACCCAGTACTTC. Its protein product is CASSEPSGGETQYF.

Only one count was recorded for this clone. The V call is TRBV9, the J call TRBJ2-2; D possibly corresponds to TRBD1 (6 bases). Trimming shortened V by 5 bases and J by 0 bases, and 8 bases separated the two germline ends. This CDR3 region has 14 residues. Germline assignment: CDR1 SGDLS and CDR2 YYNGEE. The CDR3 DNA reads TGTGCCAGCAGTGGACAGACGAACACCGGGGAGCTGTTTTTT. This codes for CASSGQTNTGELFF.

The J gene is TRBJ2-3, the V gene TRBV13; D may be TRBD1 (6 bases). The CDR3 runs to 15 residues. From germline, CDR1 is PRHDT and CDR2 FYEKMQ (reference sequence). Trimming cost V 5 bases and J 2 bases, with 14 bases left between them. CDR3 coding DNA: TGTGCCAGCAGCCTAAAAACAGGGTTCACAGATACGCAGTATTTT. As protein: CASSLKTGFTDTQYF. The variable domain in full, completed from reference TRBV13 and TRBJ2-3, reads AAGVIQSPRHLIKEKRETATLKCYPIPRHDTVYWYQQGPGQDPQFLISFYEKMQSDKGSIPDRFSAQQFSDYHSELNMSSLELGDSALYFCASSLKTGFTDTQYFGPGTRLTVL.

The chain carries TRBV11-2 and TRBJ2-1; 8 bases line up with TRBD2. Germline CDR1 reads SGHAT; CDR2 reads FQNNGV. Trimming took 4 bases from V and 7 from J; bases not matched to a gene: 6. The CDR3 is 14 amino acids. Here the CDR3 DNA reads TGTGCCAGCAGCTCCCGACTAGCGCGAAATGAGCAGTTCTTC. It encodes CASSSRLARNEQFF.

V usage is TRBV11-2 and J usage is TRBJ2-1; D unclear. Trimming cost V 2 bases and J 5 bases, with 13 bases left between them. The CDR3 covers 15 residues. Germline assignment: CDR1 SGHAT and CDR2 FQNNGV. The CDR3: CASSLRPRPDNEQFF. CDR3 coding DNA: TGTGCCAGCAGCTTACGACCTAGGCCGGACAATGAGCAGTTCTTC. Drawing the rest from reference TRBV11-2 and TRBJ2-1, the complete variable domain is EAGVAQSPRYKIIEKRQSVAFWCNPISGHATLYWYQQILGQGPKLLIQFQNNGVVDDSQLPKDRFSAERLKGVDSTLKIQPAKLEDSAVYLCASSLRPRPDNEQFFGPGTRLTVL.

V and J are TRBV18 and TRBJ1-5; D might be TRBD1 (5 bases). Germline loops: CDR1 KGHSH, CDR2 LQKENI. The CDR3 sequence is 13 residues long. The ends were cut back, 4 bases at V and 6 bases at J, with 10 bases in the middle. Here the CDR3 reads CASSQDGGQPQHF. In DNA, the CDR3 is TGTGCCAGCTCACAGGACGGGGGTCAGCCCCAGCATTTT.

The chain uses TRBV7-6 and TRBJ2-5; 11 bases agree with TRBD2. V lost 1 base, J lost 5 bases, and 3 bases stayed unmatched. CDR3 length equals 15 residues. Germline V gene data show CDR1 as SGHVS and CDR2 as FNYEAQ. CDR3 protein: CASSLVVAGGETQYF. The CDR3 nucleotides are TGTGCCAGCAGCTTAGTAGTAGCGGGAGGGGAGACCCAGTACTTC.

The CDR3 reads CASSSPDRGTDTQYF. The CDR3 DNA sequence: TGTGCCAGCAGCTCACCTGACAGGGGTACAGATACGCAGTATTTT. The V call is TRBV9, the J call TRBJ2-3; 8 nucleotides match TRBD1. Unmatched junction bases numbered 7, after V lost 4 bases and J lost 3 bases. The CDR3 spans 15 residues. From germline, CDR1 is SGDLS and CDR2 YYNGEE. The entire variable domain, with the rest obtained from reference TRBV9 and TRBJ2-3, is as follows: DSGVTQTPKHLITATGQRVTLRCSPRSGDLSVYWYQQSLDQGLQFLIQYYNGEERAKGNILERFSAQQFPDLHSELNLSSLELGDSALYFCASSSPDRGTDTQYFGPGTRLTVL.

The chain is built from TRBV4-3 and TRBJ2-6; 9 bases are shared with TRBD2. This CDR3 has 18 residues. The J segment lost 0 bases and the V segment lost 1 base, leaving 4 bases of the junction unmatched. Looked up from germline, CDR1 is LGHNA and CDR2 is YSLEER. CDR3 coding DNA: TGCGCCAGCAGCCAAGGCTGGCGGGAGGGCTCTGGGGCCAACGTCCTGACTTTC. Its translation is CASSQGWREGSGANVLTF.

This sequence joins TRBV7-3 and TRBJ2-1; 12 bases align to TRBD2. The CDR3 loop spans 13 amino acids. CDR1 is SGHTA and CDR2 is FQGTGA in the germline V gene. V trimming: 5 bases; J trimming: 11 bases; junction bases outside the gene matches: 4. CDR3 DNA sequence: TGTGCCAGCAGCCCTAGCGGGAGGGTTCAGCAGTTCTTC. This translates into CASSPSGRVQQFF.

The chain joins TRBV28 to TRBJ1-2, with D perhaps matching TRBD1 (6 bases). The germline gives CDR1 MDHEN, CDR2 SYDVKM. CDR3 length: 17 amino acids. Trimming pared 4 bases from V and 4 bases from J, leaving 22 bases between. CDR3: CASSSKTLPGHLYGYTF. Here the CDR3 DNA reads TGTGCCAGCAGTTCCAAAACCCTGCCGGGACACCTCTATGGCTACACCTTC.

This clone was recorded only once. The chain joins TRBV18 to TRBJ2-1; 11 positions agree with TRBD2. This CDR3 spans 19 amino acids. Losses at the gene ends were 3 bases for V and 0 bases for J; bases not matched to a gene: 10. CDR1 KGHSH and CDR2 LQKENI come from the germline V gene. DNA of the CDR3: TGTGCCAGCTCACCTCTCCCCGTAACTAGCGGGAGCTCCTACAATGAGCAGTTCTTC. Translated: CASSPLPVTSGSSYNEQFF.

This clone was counted a single time. J is TRBJ1-2 and V is TRBV9; 8 nucleotides line up with TRBD1. The CDR3 extends over 13 amino acids. CDR1 is SGDLS and CDR2 is YYNGEE in the germline V gene. The ends lost 4 bases at V and 4 bases at J; junction bases unmatched: 3. The chain's CDR3 is CASSLQGGYGYTF. The CDR3 DNA reads TGTGCCAGCAGCCTACAGGGGGGCTATGGCTACACCTTC.

The genes are TRBV11-2 and TRBJ2-1, with TRBD2 as a possible D gene (5 bases). There are 14 residues in the CDR3. Between the trimmed V and J ends, which lost 5 bases and 5 bases, there was a span of 13 bases. CDR1 and CDR2 from the germline V gene are SGHAT and FQNNGV. CDR3 nucleotide sequence: TGTGCCAGCAGCCTGGGAGCGCCACACAATGAGCAGTTCTTC. It is translated as CASSLGAPHNEQFF.

The chain carries TRBV5-1 and TRBJ2-1; 12 positions agree with TRBD2. This CDR3 contains 16 residues. The trim removed 3 bases at V and 6 bases at J, leaving 7 bases unmatched. Germline V gene lookup returns CDR1 SGHRS and CDR2 YFSETQ. The CDR3 here is CASSSLLTSGSNEQFF. CDR3 sequence (DNA): TGCGCCAGCAGCTCCCTTTTGACTAGCGGGAGCAATGAGCAGTTCTTC.